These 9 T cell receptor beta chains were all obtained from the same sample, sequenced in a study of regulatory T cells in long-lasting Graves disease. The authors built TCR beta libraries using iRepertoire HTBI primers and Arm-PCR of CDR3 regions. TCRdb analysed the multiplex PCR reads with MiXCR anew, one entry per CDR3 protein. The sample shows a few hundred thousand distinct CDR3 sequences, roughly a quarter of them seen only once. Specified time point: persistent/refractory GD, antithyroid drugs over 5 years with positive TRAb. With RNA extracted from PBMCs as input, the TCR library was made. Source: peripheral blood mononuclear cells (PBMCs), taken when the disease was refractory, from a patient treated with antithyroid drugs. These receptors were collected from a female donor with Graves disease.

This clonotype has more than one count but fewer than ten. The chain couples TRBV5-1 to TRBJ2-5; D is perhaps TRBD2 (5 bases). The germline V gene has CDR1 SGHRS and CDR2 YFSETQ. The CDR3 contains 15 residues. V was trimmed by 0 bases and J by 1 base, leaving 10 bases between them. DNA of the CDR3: TGCGCCAGCAGCTTGGGAGGTGGGAGCCAAGAGACCCAGTACTTC. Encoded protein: CASSLGGGSQETQYF.

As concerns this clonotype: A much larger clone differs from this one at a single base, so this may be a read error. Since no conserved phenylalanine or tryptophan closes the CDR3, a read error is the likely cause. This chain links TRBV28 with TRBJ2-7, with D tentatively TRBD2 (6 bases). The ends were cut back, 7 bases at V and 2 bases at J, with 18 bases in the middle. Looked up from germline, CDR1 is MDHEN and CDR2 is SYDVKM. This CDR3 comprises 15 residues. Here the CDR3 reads CASTKFGGIPYEQYS. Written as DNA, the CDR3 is TGTGCCAGCACCAAATTCGGGGGTATACCCTACGAGCAGTACTCC.

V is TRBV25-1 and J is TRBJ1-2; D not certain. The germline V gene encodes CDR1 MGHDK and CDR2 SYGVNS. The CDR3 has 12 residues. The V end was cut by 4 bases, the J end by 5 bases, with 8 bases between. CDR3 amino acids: CASSVGRYGYTF. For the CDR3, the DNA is TGTGCCAGCAGTGTCGGGAGGTATGGCTACACCTTC.

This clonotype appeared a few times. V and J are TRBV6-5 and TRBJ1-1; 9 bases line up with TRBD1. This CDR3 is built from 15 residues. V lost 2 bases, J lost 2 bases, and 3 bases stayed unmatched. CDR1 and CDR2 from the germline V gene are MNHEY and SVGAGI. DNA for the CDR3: TGTGCCAGCAGTTACCGGGACAGGGCCAACACTGAAGCTTTCTTT. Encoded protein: CASSYRDRANTEAFF.

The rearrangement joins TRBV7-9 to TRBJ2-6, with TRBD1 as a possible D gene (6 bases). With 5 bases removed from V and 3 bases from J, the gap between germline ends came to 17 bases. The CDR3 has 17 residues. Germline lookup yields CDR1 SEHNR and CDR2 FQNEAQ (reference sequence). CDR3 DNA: TGTGCCAGCAGCCAAAAACAGGGCCGGGTTGGGGCCAACGTCCTGACTTTC. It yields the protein CASSQKQGRVGANVLTF.

The CDR3 region has the DNA TGTGCCTGGAGTGTCGGTAGCGGGAGGGCAGATACGCAGTATTTT. Amino acids: CAWSVGSGRADTQYF. The chain employs TRBV30 and TRBJ2-3; TRBD2 aligns across 11 bases. The CDR3 length is 15 residues. CDR1 is GTSNPN and CDR2 is SVGIG in the germline V gene (reference sequence). The trim removed 0 bases at V and 4 bases at J, leaving 3 bases unmatched. The variable domain in full, completed from reference TRBV30 and TRBJ2-3, reads SQTIHQWPATLVQPVGSPLSLECTVEGTSNPNLYWYRQAAGRGLQLLFYSVGIGQISSEVPQNLSASRPQDRQFILSSKKLLLSDSGFYLCAWSVGSGRADTQYFGPGTRLTVL.

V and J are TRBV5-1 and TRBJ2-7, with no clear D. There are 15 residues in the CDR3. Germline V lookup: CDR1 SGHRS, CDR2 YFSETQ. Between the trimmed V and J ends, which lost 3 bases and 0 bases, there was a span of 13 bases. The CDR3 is CASSSRTASSYEQYF. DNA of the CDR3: TGCGCCAGCAGCTCCCGAACAGCAAGCTCCTACGAGCAGTACTTC.

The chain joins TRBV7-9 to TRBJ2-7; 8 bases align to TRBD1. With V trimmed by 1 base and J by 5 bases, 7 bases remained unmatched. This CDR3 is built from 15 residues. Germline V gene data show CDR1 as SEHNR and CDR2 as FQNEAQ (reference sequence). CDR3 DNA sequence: TGTGCCAGCAGCTTAGTCGGACAGGGAAGCGACGAGCAGTACTTC. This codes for CASSLVGQGSDEQYF.

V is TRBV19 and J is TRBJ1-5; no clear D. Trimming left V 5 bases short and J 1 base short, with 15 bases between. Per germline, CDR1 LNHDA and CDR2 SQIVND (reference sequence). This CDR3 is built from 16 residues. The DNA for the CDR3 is TGTGCCAGTAGTCCGAACGGAGGGATAAGCAATCAGCCCCAGCATTTT. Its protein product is CASSPNGGISNQPQHF.